This TCR beta chain appears in the sequencing data of a study of response to subunit inactivated influenza vaccine listed by TCRdb under 2018. Context from the whole study: The study used deep quantitative T cell receptor repertoire profiling to track responses to a trivalent subunit inactivated influenza vaccine. Findings and caveats that apply to the study as a whole: According to the authors, only a limited number of new T cells may be recruited by each seasonal influenza vaccination.

This clonotype was counted only a few times. Its binding antigen is unknown. Base qualities are not recorded, but no much larger clone differs from it by a single base. The CDR3 sequence holds 13 residues, the cysteine and phenylalanine included. Just CDR3 DNA is preserved here, 39 bases in frame from base 1. The junction carries 16 bases between V and J, which are trimmed by 6 bases and 5 bases respectively. CDR1 and CDR2 are drawn from the germline V gene (reference sequence): DFQATT, SNEGSKA. Receptors were amplified or captured by RT-PCR. The instrument was an Illumina HiSeq 2500. The raw public reads went through TCRdb reprocessing: fastp at Q25, MiXCR clone calling, in-frame beta chains kept. Rows are unified per CDR3 protein, each entry keeping the most common DNA and genes. The sample yields hundreds of thousands of distinct CDR3 sequences; 12% to 15% were counted once. 7.6% of the sample belongs to the ten largest clones.

Material: PBMCs from blood, obtained 14 days before vaccination. In this chain, TRBV20-1 is recombined with TRBJ2-5; the D gene lacks a confident call. This sequence was found in a man between 45 and 60 years old who received an inactivated influenza vaccine. Donor details come from another sample of the same person, matched by shared clones. The encoded CDR3 is CSADDTLGETQYF. At the DNA level, the sequence is TGCAGTGCCGACGACACCCTAGGGGAGACCCAGTACTTC.